This T cell receptor beta chain was recorded in a study of molecular identifiers for immune sequencing clone quantification. Germline-derived CDR1 and CDR2 are SGHDT and YYEEEE. The CDR3 loop spans 15 amino acids. V lost 2 bases, J lost 4 bases, and 13 bases lay in between. This clonotype was found a few times. Via MiXCR, TCRdb re-called the PCR reads, giving one row per CDR3 protein. The data contain about 510,000 distinct CDR3 sequences, roughly 25% of them singletons. The chain uses TRBV5-6 and TRBJ1-5, with D uncertain. The TCR comes from a human donor in good health. Some libraries in this study had Jurkat cell RNA spiked in. The specimen sequenced was naive CD8+ T cells from blood, with Jurkat cell RNA spiked in. Noted subset: FACS-sorted CD8+CD4-CCR7+CD45RA+ naive T cells. The CDR3: CASSFGRQPNQPQHF. The CDR3 DNA reads TGTGCCAGCAGCTTTGGAAGGCAGCCGAATCAGCCCCAGCATTTT. Full variable domain (outside the CDR3, taken from reference TRBV5-6 and TRBJ1-5): DAGVTQSPTHLIKTRGQQVTLRCSPKSGHDTVSWYQQALGQGPQFIFQYYEEEERQRGNFPDRFSGHQFPNYSSELNVNALLLGDSALYLCASSFGRQPNQPQHFGDGTRLSIL.